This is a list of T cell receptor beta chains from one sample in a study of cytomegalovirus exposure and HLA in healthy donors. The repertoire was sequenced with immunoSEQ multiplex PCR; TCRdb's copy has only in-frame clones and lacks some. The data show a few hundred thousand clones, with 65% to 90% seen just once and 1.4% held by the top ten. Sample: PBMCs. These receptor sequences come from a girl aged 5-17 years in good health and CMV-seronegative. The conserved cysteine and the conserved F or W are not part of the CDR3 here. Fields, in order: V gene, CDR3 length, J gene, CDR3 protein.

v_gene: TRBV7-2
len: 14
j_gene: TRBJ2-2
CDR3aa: ASSKYLTGFTGELF

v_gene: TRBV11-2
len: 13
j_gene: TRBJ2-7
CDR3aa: ASSLIEFSSYEQY

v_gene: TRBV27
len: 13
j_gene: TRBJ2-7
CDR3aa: ASSYGGALPYEQY

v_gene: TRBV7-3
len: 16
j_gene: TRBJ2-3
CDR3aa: ASSLTLIGGAPGRTQY

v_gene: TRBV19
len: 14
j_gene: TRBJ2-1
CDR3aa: ASSIEGLAGYNEQF

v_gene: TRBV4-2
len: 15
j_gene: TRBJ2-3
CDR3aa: ASSQTTSGRSTDTQY

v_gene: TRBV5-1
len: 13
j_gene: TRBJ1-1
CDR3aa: ASSPLAAGHTEAF

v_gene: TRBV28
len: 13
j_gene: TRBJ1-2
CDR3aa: ASSRDRGLDYGYT

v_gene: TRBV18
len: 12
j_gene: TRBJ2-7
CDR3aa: ASSPAWGGYEQY

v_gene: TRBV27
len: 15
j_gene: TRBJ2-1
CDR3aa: ASSLLGTSGRNNEQF

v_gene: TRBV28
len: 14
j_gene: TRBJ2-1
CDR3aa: ASSLPDRGHVDEQF

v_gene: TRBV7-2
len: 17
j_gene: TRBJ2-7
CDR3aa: ASSLDTWDRGLNSYEQY

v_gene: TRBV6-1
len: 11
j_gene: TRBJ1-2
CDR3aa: ASERLLNYGYT

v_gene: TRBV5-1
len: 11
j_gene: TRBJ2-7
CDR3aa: ASSSGQSYEQY

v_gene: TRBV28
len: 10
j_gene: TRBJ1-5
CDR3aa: ASSRRGGPQH

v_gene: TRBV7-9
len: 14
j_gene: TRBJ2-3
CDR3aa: ASSRGLAGGTDTQY

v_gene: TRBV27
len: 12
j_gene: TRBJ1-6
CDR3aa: ASSLTVLNSPLH

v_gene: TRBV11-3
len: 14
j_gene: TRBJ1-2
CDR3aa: ARSKDRGFFHDGYT

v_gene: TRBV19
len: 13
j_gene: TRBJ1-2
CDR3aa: ASSAQQGRGYGYT

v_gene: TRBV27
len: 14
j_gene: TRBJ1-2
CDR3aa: ASSPWTGTANYGYT

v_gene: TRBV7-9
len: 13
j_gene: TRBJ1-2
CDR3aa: ASSFRDSGSYGYT

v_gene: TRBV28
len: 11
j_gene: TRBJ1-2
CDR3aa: ASSLDQPMGYT

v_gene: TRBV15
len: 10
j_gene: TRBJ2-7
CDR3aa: ATRGGGYEQY

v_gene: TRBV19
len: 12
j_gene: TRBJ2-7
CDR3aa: ASSNPGSSYEQY

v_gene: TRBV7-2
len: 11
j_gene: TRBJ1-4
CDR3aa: ASSPKAGGKLF

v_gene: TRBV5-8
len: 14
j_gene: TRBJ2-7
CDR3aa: ASSPSTGEEKYEQY

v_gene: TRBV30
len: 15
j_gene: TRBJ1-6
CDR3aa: AWAQGVGAIYNSPLH

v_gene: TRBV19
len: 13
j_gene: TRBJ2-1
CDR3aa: ASSLIAGAYNEQF

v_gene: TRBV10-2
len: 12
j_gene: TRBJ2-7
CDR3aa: ASSYSGQGYEQY

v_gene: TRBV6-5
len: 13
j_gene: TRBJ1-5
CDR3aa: ASSYSGGENQPQH

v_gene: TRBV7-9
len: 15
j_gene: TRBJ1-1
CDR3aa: ASSSNPGTVVNTEAF

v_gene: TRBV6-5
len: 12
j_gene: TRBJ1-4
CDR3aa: ASSGGQFNEKLF

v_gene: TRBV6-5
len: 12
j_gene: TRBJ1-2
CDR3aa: ASSKTGSGYGYT

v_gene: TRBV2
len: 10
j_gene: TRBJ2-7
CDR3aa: ARGLAGYEQY

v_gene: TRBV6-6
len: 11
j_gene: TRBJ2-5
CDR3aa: ASSYSFSETQY

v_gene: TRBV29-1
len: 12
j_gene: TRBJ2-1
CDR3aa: SPLFWTGGNEQF

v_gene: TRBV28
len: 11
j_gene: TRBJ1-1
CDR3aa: ASSMKRTAKAF